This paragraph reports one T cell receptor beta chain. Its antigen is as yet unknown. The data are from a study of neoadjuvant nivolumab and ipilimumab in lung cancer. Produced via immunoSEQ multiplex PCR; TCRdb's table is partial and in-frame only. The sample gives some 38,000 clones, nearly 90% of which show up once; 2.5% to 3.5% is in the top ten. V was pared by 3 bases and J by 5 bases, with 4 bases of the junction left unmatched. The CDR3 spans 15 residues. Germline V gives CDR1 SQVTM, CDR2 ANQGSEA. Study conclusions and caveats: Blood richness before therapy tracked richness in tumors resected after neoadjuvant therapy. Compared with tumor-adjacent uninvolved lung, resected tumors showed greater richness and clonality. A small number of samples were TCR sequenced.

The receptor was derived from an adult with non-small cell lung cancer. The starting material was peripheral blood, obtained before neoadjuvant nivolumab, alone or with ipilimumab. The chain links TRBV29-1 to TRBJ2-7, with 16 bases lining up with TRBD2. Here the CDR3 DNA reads TGCAGCGTTGAGGGGACTAGCGGGAGGGTAAACGAGCAGTACTTC. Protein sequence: CSVEGTSGRVNEQYF.